This TCR beta chain was documented in a study of blood T cell repertoires in COVID-19. Study information: Sites across the United States, Italy and Spain contributed samples from acute and convalescent COVID-19. Nucleic acid was either cDNA or gDNA, and it came from T cells, B-cell-depleted T cells, or PBMCs.

V shed 4 bases and J shed 4 bases, with 13 bases lying between them. This CDR3 contains 13 residues. Germline lookup yields CDR1 SQVTM and CDR2 ANQGSEA. Per the authors' pipeline: Using reference gene primer amplification, nucleated cell counts were estimated. The table came from immunoSEQ multiplex PCR; TCRdb's copy has only in-frame clones and leaves some out. V and J calls plus clone size are reproduced from that table; the DNA served to infer D and trimming. The sample lists approximately 250,000 clones, less than 90% occurring once. Sequenced material: peripheral blood. The chain joins TRBV29-1 to TRBJ1-2, with D maybe TRBD1 (5 bases). The sequence came from a woman aged 40 to 55 who had recovered from COVID-19. CDR3: CSVGREGIYGYTF. DNA of the CDR3: TGCAGCGTTGGGAGGGAGGGGATCTATGGCTACACCTTC.